One sample yielded the 8 T cell receptor beta chains listed below, sequenced in a study of a mutant IDH1 vaccine in newly diagnosed glioma. The data were produced by immunoSEQ multiplex PCR, yet TCRdb's version contains in-frame clones alone and is incomplete. The sample records 30,000 or so clones, approximately 80% being singletons. This sample's time point: baseline, week 1 (first vaccination visit). Treatment specified: pre-vaccination baseline after standard-of-care therapy. The sequencing used PBMCs, collected from a glioma patient treated with radiotherapy, temozolomide or both. These receptors came from a man aged 30 to 39 with glioma.

This chain links TRBV4-1 with TRBJ2-7; D ambiguous. CDR3 length: 13 amino acids. Germline V gene sequence: CDR1 MGHRA, CDR2 YSYEKL. The V gene lost 0 bases and the J gene lost 5 bases, with 8 bases spanning the gap. The CDR3 protein is CASSQEFWNEQYF. As DNA, the CDR3 is TGCGCCAGCAGCCAAGAGTTTTGGAACGAGCAGTACTTC.

This chain joins TRBV10-3 and TRBJ1-1, with D tentatively TRBD1 (6 bases). Germline lookup yields CDR1 ENHRY and CDR2 SYGVKD. This CDR3 comprises 14 residues. Trimming took off 6 bases at V and 1 base at J, with 12 bases between the two ends. CDR3 amino acids: CAIRLQDRNTEAFF. CDR3 in DNA: TGTGCCATCAGGCTGCAGGACAGGAACACTGAAGCTTTCTTT.

This sequence joins TRBV25-1 and TRBJ1-3; D might be TRBD1 (5 bases). V was cut by 8 bases and J by 2 bases, with 16 bases left in between. The CDR3 length is 15 residues. The V gene's germline CDR1 is MGHDK and CDR2 SYGVNS. The CDR3 sequence: CASGPGPKTGNTIYF. The CDR3 nucleotides read TGTGCCAGCGGCCCGGGACCAAAGACTGGAAACACCATATATTTT.

The chain has TRBV7-2 and TRBJ1-1; perhaps TRBD1 as D (6 bases). The CDR3 extends over 16 amino acids. The germline gives CDR1 SGHTA, CDR2 FQGNSA. Trimming took off 0 bases at V and 4 bases at J, with 15 bases between the two ends. CDR3 sequence: CASSLAMGGGSTEAFF. The CDR3 DNA follows: TGTGCCAGCAGCTTAGCGATGGGGGGCGGTAGCACTGAAGCTTTCTTT.

The chain employs TRBV4-1 and TRBJ1-2; no clear D gene. Per the germline V gene, CDR1 is MGHRA and CDR2 is YSYEKL. Trimming removed 4 bases at V and 8 bases at J, with 14 bases between. CDR3 length: 13 amino acids. The CDR3 here is CASSPTRWRGYTF. The DNA of the CDR3 is TGCGCCAGCAGCCCCACGCGGTGGAGAGGCTACACCTTC.

The rearrangement links TRBV7-8 to TRBJ2-7; D gene ambiguous. Trimming stripped 6 bases from V and 7 bases from J, with 10 bases between. From germline, CDR1 is SGHVS and CDR2 FQNEAQ. This CDR3 is 11 amino acids long. The CDR3 loop is CASSIGKEQYF. CDR3 nucleotide sequence: TGTGCCAGCAGTATAGGCAAGGAGCAGTACTTC.

J is TRBJ1-3 and V is TRBV2, with 7 bases lining up with TRBD1. Germline values: CDR1 SNHLY, CDR2 FYNNEI. V shed 6 bases and J 3 bases; nucleotides not matched to a gene: 5. The CDR3 runs to 14 residues. The CDR3 sequence is CASRSTGYGNTIYF. The CDR3 DNA is TGTGCCAGCAGATCGACAGGGTATGGAAACACCATATATTTT.

The sample holds a few counts of this clone. The rearrangement links TRBV27 to TRBJ1-2, with 9 bases identical to TRBD1. V was pared by 7 bases and J by 8 bases, with 17 bases of the junction left unmatched. Per the germline V gene, CDR1 is MNHEY and CDR2 is SMNVEV (reference sequence). This CDR3 comprises 16 residues. In DNA form, the CDR3 reads TGTGCCAGCACCACCACTACCCCACAGGGGGCATTGGGCTACACCTTC. Protein sequence: CASTTTTPQGALGYTF.